A single sample is the source of the 20 T cell receptor beta chains below, sequenced in a study of T-cell memory formation after mild COVID-19. TCRdb independently ran MiXCR on the 5' RACE reads; one entry per CDR3 protein. The sample shows roughly 200,000 distinct CDR3 sequences, 16% of them seen only once. The specimen was PBMCs or a T cell subset sorted from them (not recorded which). The receptors were sampled from an adult woman who had mild COVID-19 (a few samples of this study predate the infection). Cell type and time point are not known.

This clonotype was counted only a few times. The chain is built from TRBV20-1 and TRBJ2-5, with 7 bases identical to TRBD1. CDR1 is DFQATT and CDR2 is SNEGSKA in the germline V gene (reference sequence). J lost 5 bases, V lost 4 bases, and 4 bases had no gene match. The CDR3 has 12 amino acids. The CDR3, as DNA: TGCAGTGCTACGACAGGGTGGGAGACCCAGTACTTC. This codes for CSATTGWETQYF.

CDR3 sequence reads: CASRRQGAEGANVLTF. The CDR3 DNA is TGTGCCAGCAGGAGACAGGGGGCGGAAGGGGCCAACGTCCTGACTTTC. The rearrangement uses TRBV7-8 and TRBJ2-6; 10 nucleotides line up with TRBD1. The CDR3 has 16 amino acids. Germline V gene lookup returns CDR1 SGHVS and CDR2 FQNEAQ. V gave up 6 bases and J gave up 4 bases; unmatched junction bases: 6. The entire variable domain, with the rest obtained from reference TRBV7-8 and TRBJ2-6, is as follows: GAGVSQSPRYKVAKRGQDVALRCDPISGHVSLFWYQQALGQGPEFLTYFQNEAQLDKSGLPSDRFFAERPEGSVSTLKIQRTQQEDSAVYLCASRRQGAEGANVLTFGAGSRLTVL.

This clonotype was detected a few times. V usage is TRBV6-5 and J usage is TRBJ2-2; either TRBD1 or TRBD2 may fit D (5 bases each). The V gene's germline CDR1 is MNHEY and CDR2 SVGAGI. The germline V and J ends were trimmed by 4 bases and 7 bases, with 16 bases remaining between them. The CDR3 runs to 15 residues. Written as DNA, the CDR3 is TGTGCCAGCAGTTTTCGGGGCTACTCCATCGGGGAGCTGTTTTTT. Translation: CASSFRGYSIGELFF.

The gene calls are TRBV24-1 and TRBJ2-7; maybe TRBD1 (5 bases). Per germline, CDR1 KGHDR and CDR2 SFDVKD. The CDR3 runs 13 residues. V gave up 5 bases and J gave up 4 bases, with 11 bases separating them. CDR3 region: CATSGVGPYEQYF. Written as DNA, the CDR3 is TGTGCCACCAGTGGCGTGGGGCCGTACGAGCAGTACTTC.

This clonotype was detected only a few times. The J gene is TRBJ1-2, the V gene TRBV7-2, with D perhaps TRBD1 (5 bases). In germline, CDR1 is SGHTA, CDR2 FQGNSA. The CDR3 runs 14 residues. The V and J ends lost 5 bases and 4 bases respectively, with 14 bases between them. CDR3: CASSRDVGAYGYTF. The CDR3 DNA reads TGTGCCAGCAGCCGGGACGTCGGGGCCTATGGCTACACCTTC. Full variable domain (rest looked up from reference TRBV7-2 and TRBJ1-2): GAGVSQSPSNKVTEKGKDVELRCDPISGHTALYWYRQSLGQGLEFLIYFQGNSAPDKSGLPSDRFSAERTGGSVSTLTIQRTQQEDSAVYLCASSRDVGAYGYTFGSGTRLTVV.

The rearrangement joins TRBV7-9 to TRBJ2-7; TRBD2 agrees at 9 bases. The junction had 7 bases not matched to a gene; V was cut back by 4 bases and J by 9 bases. There are 13 residues in the CDR3. CDR1 and CDR2 from the germline V gene are SEHNR and FQNEAQ (reference sequence). CDR3 sequence: CASSSVSGGGQYF. CDR3 bases: TGTGCCAGCAGCTCTGTTAGCGGGGGAGGGCAGTACTTC.

The chain carries TRBV5-1 and TRBJ1-1; D call uncertain. V lost 2 bases and J lost 5, with 10 bases in between. CDR1 SGHRS and CDR2 YFSETQ come from the germline V gene. The CDR3 length is 13 residues. The CDR3: CASSLTQETEAFF. In nucleotides, the CDR3 is TGCGCCAGCAGCTTAACCCAGGAGACTGAAGCTTTCTTT.

The gene calls are TRBV12-3 or TRBV12-4 and TRBJ1-2, with D perhaps matching TRBD1 (6 bases). Trimming cost V 6 bases and J 7 bases, with 12 bases left between them. The CDR3 loop spans 12 amino acids. The CDR3 nucleotides are TGTGCCAGCAGACAGGGTTGGAGTGGCTACACCTTC. It is translated as CASRQGWSGYTF.

This clonotype has more than one count but fewer than ten. The chain has TRBV7-6 and TRBJ2-5; D might be TRBD1 (6 bases). V was shortened by 5 bases and J by 4 bases, with 17 bases between the two germline ends. Germline V gene data show CDR1 as SGHVS and CDR2 as FNYEAQ. The CDR3 is made up of 15 amino acids. The CDR3 nucleotides read TGTGCCAGCAGCCTCACAGGGAAAGGCGCAGAGACCCAGTACTTC. It codes for CASSLTGKGAETQYF. The whole variable domain, filled in from reference TRBV7-6 and TRBJ2-5, reads GAGVSQSPRYKVTKRGQDVALRCDPISGHVSLYWYRQALGQGPEFLTYFNYEAQQDKSGLPNDRFSAERPEGSISTLTIQRTEQRDSAMYRCASSLTGKGAETQYFGPGTRLLVL.

The CDR3 DNA reads as TGTGCCAGCAGCCAAGATAAGTCTACCTACGAGCAGTACTTC. Translation gives CASSQDKSTYEQYF. The chain combines TRBV14 with TRBJ2-7; D not certain. The germline V gene has CDR1 SGHDN and CDR2 FVKESK. Trimming pared 0 bases from V and 2 bases from J, leaving 8 bases between. The length of the CDR3 is 14 residues. Using reference TRBV14 and TRBJ2-7 for the parts outside the CDR3, the full variable domain is EAGVTQFPSHSVIEKGQTVTLRCDPISGHDNLYWYRRVMGKEIKFLLHFVKESKQDESGMPNNRFLAERTGGTYSTLKVQPAELEDSGVYFCASSQDKSTYEQYFGPGTRLTVT.

In its sample, this clonotype was seen a few times. The chain combines TRBV2 with TRBJ2-7; D gene unclear. Germline assignment: CDR1 SNHLY and CDR2 FYNNEI. The CDR3 consists of 10 residues. V gave up 5 bases and J gave up 5 bases, with 4 bases separating them. CDR3 in DNA: TGTGCCAGCAGTCTTAACGAGCAGTACTTC. Encoded protein: CASSLNEQYF.

The table lists this clonotype with a few counts. This chain's CDR3 is CASSQVGGEKLFF. CDR3 DNA sequence: TGTGCCAGCAGCCAAGTAGGAGGGGAAAAACTGTTTTTT. The chain employs TRBV4-2 and TRBJ1-4, with no clear D. This CDR3 comprises 13 residues. V was cut by 1 base and J by 8 bases, with 8 bases left in between. Per the germline V gene, CDR1 is LGHNA and CDR2 is YNFKEQ.

This chain uses TRBV20-1 with TRBJ2-3; D is possibly TRBD1 or TRBD2 (5 bases each). The V gene lost 1 base and the J gene lost 8 bases, with 16 bases spanning the gap. CDR1 is DFQATT, CDR2 SNEGSKA, per germline (reference sequence). This CDR3 region has 14 residues. In DNA, the CDR3 is TGCAGTGCTAGAGCACCGGGGCTCTCCATTACGCAGTATTTT. It codes for CSARAPGLSITQYF.

This chain uses TRBV4-1 with TRBJ2-7; maybe TRBD2 (7 bases). CDR1 is MGHRA, CDR2 YSYEKL, per germline. The CDR3 has 16 residues. Trimming shortened V by 3 bases and J by 0 bases, and 15 bases separated the two germline ends. For the CDR3, the DNA is TGCGCCAGCAGCCACCCTGGGGGGGCTTTCTCCTACGAGCAGTACTTC. The encoded protein is CASSHPGGAFSYEQYF.

V gene TRBV7-9 combines with J gene TRBJ2-5; 9 nucleotides agree with TRBD1. Germline loops: CDR1 SEHNR, CDR2 FQNEAQ (reference sequence). Trimming cost V 8 bases and J 2 bases; bases outside gene matches: 6. CDR3 length equals 14 residues. The CDR3 nucleotides read TGTGCCAGCCAAGACAGGGGGTATCAAGAGACCCAGTACTTC. Its translation is CASQDRGYQETQYF. Together with reference TRBV7-9 and TRBJ2-5, the CDR3 gives the full variable domain: DTGVSQNPRHKITKRGQNVTFRCDPISEHNRLYWYRQTLGQGPEFLTYFQNEAQLEKSRLLSDRFSAERPKGSFSTLEIQRTEQGDSAMYLCASQDRGYQETQYFGPGTRLLVL.

This clonotype has just a few counts. The chain combines TRBV3-1 with TRBJ2-1, with a weak D call TRBD2 (6 bases). V gave up 0 bases and J gave up 2 bases, with 14 bases separating them. Germline V CDR1 and CDR2: LGHDT, YNNKEL (reference sequence). The CDR3 consists of 17 residues. The CDR3 nucleotides are TGTGCCAGCAGCCAAGAGGTGACTAGAGGACCCTACAATGAGCAGTTCTTC. Its translation: CASSQEVTRGPYNEQFF.

The chain couples TRBV6-5 to TRBJ2-2; D is perhaps TRBD2 (6 bases). CDR1 and CDR2 (germline): MNHEY, SVGAGI. The CDR3 runs to 15 residues. V lost 6 bases, J lost 7 bases, and 18 bases lay in between. The CDR3: CASRPGGLSLGELFF. The CDR3 nucleotides read TGTGCCAGCAGACCTGGGGGACTCTCGCTCGGGGAGCTGTTTTTT.

This chain uses TRBV7-2 with TRBJ2-7; TRBD2 matches 11 bases. With 5 bases clipped from V and 6 bases from J, the junction kept 12 bases outside the gene matches. The CDR3 consists of 16 residues. CDR1 SGHTA and CDR2 FQGNSA come from the germline V gene. DNA of the CDR3: TGTGCCAGCAGCCCGGGAAGTCTAGCGGGGGGTTCCGAGCAGTACTTC. This codes for CASSPGSLAGGSEQYF.

The V and J genes are TRBV10-3 and TRBJ2-3; the D gene is possibly TRBD1 (6 bases). Trimming pared 0 bases from V and 3 bases from J, leaving 16 bases between. Looked up from germline, CDR1 is ENHRY and CDR2 is SYGVKD. The CDR3 has 17 amino acids. CDR3 DNA sequence: TGTGCCATCAGTGAGTCGGCAGGGGCCCTGAGAACAGATACGCAGTATTTT. Amino acids: CAISESAGALRTDTQYF.

This clonotype was observed a few times. The chain couples TRBV5-1 to TRBJ1-2, with a tentative D call TRBD1 (5 bases). The CDR3 is made up of 13 amino acids. CDR1 SGHRS and CDR2 YFSETQ come from the germline V gene. Trimming took off 1 base at V and 8 bases at J, with 12 bases between the two ends. The DNA of the CDR3 is TGCGCCAGCAGCTTGCAGGACATCTCGGGCTACACCTTC. Translated: CASSLQDISGYTF. The full variable domain, with the rest looked up from reference TRBV5-1 and TRBJ1-2, is KAGVTQTPRYLIKTRGQQVTLSCSPISGHRSVSWYQQTPGQGLQFLFEYFSETQRNKGNFPGRFSGRQFSNSRSEMNVSTLELGDSALYLCASSLQDISGYTFGSGTRLTVV.